This T cell receptor beta chain was found in a study of cytomegalovirus exposure and HLA in healthy donors. As concerns this clone: Its antigen is undetermined.

Notes on the study in general: In the roughly 110 validation repertoires, about 95% of cluster scores exceeded 0, per a later analysis. Many donors carried some public TCRs, although rarity characterized most TCR sequences.

CDR1 is SGHAT, CDR2 FQNNGV, per germline. The CDR3 spans 13 residues. Trimming removed 2 bases from V and 2 bases from J, with 6 bases in between. Data came from immunoSEQ multiplex PCR; TCRdb stores just in-frame clones and leaves some out. The repertoire holds about 190,000 clones, with more than 80% as singletons. The receptor's source is a young man in good health and CMV-seropositive. The rearrangement links TRBV11-2 to TRBJ1-1; D is unclear. The sample taken for sequencing was PBMCs. Written as DNA, the CDR3 is TGTGCCAGCAGCTTATGGAGAAACACTGAAGCTTTCTTT. Translating gives CASSLWRNTEAFF. Drawing the rest from reference TRBV11-2 and TRBJ1-1, the complete variable domain is EAGVAQSPRYKIIEKRQSVAFWCNPISGHATLYWYQQILGQGPKLLIQFQNNGVVDDSQLPKDRFSAERLKGVDSTLKIQPAKLEDSAVYLCASSLWRNTEAFFGQGTRLTVV.